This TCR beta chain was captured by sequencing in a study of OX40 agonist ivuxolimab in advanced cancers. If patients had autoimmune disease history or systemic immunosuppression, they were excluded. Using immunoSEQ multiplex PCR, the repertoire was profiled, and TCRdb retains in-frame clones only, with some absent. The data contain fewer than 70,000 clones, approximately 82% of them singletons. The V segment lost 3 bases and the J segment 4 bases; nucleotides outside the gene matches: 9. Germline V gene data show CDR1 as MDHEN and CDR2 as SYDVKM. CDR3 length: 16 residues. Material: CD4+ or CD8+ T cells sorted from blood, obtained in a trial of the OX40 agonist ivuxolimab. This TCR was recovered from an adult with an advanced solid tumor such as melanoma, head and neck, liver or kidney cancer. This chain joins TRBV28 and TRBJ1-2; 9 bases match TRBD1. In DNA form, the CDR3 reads TGTGCCAGCAGTTTTTCCCTCGGGACAGGGATCTATGGCTACACCTTC. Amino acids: CASSFSLGTGIYGYTF.